This TCR beta chain was obtained from a study of cytomegalovirus exposure and HLA in healthy donors. Comment on this clone: What it binds is unknown.

PCR involved 60 Vbeta and 13 Jbeta primers. Produced via immunoSEQ multiplex PCR; TCRdb's table is partial and in-frame only. Of fewer than 200,000 clones listed, around 84% are singletons. Study results and limitations: Most CMV-associated TCR beta chains appeared HLA-restricted in a later analysis.

Source material: PBMCs. This sequence originates from a woman aged 18-35 years in good health and CMV-seronegative.

DNA for the CDR3: TGTGCCAGCAGCGCCTACGGCGGTGAGCAGTTCTTC. Its translation is CASSAYGGEQFF. The chain links TRBV9 to TRBJ2-1, with D unclear. Germline CDR1 SGDLS, CDR2 YYNGEE. The CDR3 runs to 12 residues. Trimming stripped 3 bases from V and 9 bases from J, with 10 bases between.